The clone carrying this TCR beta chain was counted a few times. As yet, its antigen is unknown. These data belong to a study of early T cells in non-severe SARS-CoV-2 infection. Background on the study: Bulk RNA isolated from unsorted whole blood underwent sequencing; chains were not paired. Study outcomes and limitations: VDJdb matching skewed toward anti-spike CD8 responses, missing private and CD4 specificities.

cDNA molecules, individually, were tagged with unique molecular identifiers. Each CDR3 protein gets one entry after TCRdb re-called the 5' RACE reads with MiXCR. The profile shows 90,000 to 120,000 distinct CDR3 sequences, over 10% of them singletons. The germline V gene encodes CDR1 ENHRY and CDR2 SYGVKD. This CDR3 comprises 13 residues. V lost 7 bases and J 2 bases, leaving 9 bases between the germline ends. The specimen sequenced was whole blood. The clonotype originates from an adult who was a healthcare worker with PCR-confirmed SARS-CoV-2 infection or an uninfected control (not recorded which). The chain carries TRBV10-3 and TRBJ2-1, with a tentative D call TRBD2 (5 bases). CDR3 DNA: TGTGCCATCACCTCGGGAACCTACAATGAGCAGTTCTTC. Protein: CAITSGTYNEQFF.